This TCR beta chain was captured by sequencing in a study of regulatory T cells in long-lasting Graves disease. Study-wide findings and caveats: Reduced TCR diversity was observed in persistent Graves' patients versus newly diagnosed patients.

Time point: newly diagnosed GD, antithyroid drugs for less than 3 months. Making the TCR library involved RNA that had been extracted from PBMCs. The ends were cut back, 6 bases at V and 0 bases at J, with 18 bases in the middle. CDR1 is MDHEN and CDR2 is SYDVKM in the germline V gene. CDR3 length: 17 amino acids. In building TCR beta libraries, iRepertoire HTBI primers were used together with Arm-PCR of CDR3 regions. As processed by the authors: Identified segments across samples numbered just over 60 TRBV and more than 11 TRBJ. From the multiplex PCR reads, TCRdb called clonotypes with MiXCR, one entry per CDR3 protein. TCRdb assigned the V and J calls; the authors' analysis was not used. The sample lists about 330,000 distinct CDR3 sequences, roughly 15% occurring once. This clonotype was recorded at least ten times. Its antigen is undetermined. These data also featured in a second study, about T cells in Graves' hyperthyroidism and ophthalmopathy. This second study notes: HTBI primers drove first-round RT-PCR of the TCR CDR3. Ophthalmopathy, which appeared later, was predicted by the model a median 6.5 months before onset.

Sample: peripheral blood mononuclear cells (PBMCs), taken at new diagnosis, from a patient treated with antithyroid drugs. V and J are TRBV28 and TRBJ2-1; D perhaps matches TRBD1 (6 bases). The TCR comes from a woman younger than 35 with Graves disease. In DNA form, the CDR3 reads TGTGCCAGCAGCTTAGGAGGTGGACAGAGCTCCTACAATGAGCAGTTCTTC. It yields the protein CASSLGGGQSSYNEQFF.